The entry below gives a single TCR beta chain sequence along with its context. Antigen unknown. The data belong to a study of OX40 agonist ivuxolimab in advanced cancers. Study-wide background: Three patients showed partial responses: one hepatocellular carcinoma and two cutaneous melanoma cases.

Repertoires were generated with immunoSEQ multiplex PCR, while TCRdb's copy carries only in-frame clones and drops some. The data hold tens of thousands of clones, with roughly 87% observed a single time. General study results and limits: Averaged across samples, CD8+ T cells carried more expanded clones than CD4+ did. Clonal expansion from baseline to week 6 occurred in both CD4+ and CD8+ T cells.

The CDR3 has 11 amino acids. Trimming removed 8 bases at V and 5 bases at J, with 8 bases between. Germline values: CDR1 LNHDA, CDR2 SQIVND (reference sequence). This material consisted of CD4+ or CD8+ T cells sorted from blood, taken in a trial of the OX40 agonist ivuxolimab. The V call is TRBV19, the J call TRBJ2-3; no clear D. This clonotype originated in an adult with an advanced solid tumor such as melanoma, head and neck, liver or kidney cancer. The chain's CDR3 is CASSSGDTQYF. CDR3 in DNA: TGTGCCAGTTCCTCGGGAGATACGCAGTATTTT.